Detailed here is one T cell receptor beta chain. The antigen is undetermined. Method: immunoSEQ multiplex PCR; TCRdb's copy keeps in-frame clones and lacks some. The repertoire holds around 30,000 clones, around 88% seen once, with around 5.5% in the top ten. The germline V gene has CDR1 SGHAT and CDR2 FQNNGV. V was shortened by 3 bases and J by 4 bases, with 13 bases between the two germline ends. CDR3 size: 14 residues. Described time point: new active TB diagnosis, blood taken before or within 7 days of starting treatment. On average approximately 100,000 T cells per donor were immunosequenced. The data belong to a study of T cells in tuberculosis. As for the study in general: The T cells targeted glucose monomycolate, a mycobacterial lipid, via CD1B.

Study conclusions and caveats: Shorter CDR3-alpha in active tuberculosis partly drove smaller distances.

Sequenced material: PBMCs, taken at tuberculosis diagnosis. The V and J genes are TRBV11-2 and TRBJ2-7; tentative D call: TRBD1 (6 bases). This TCR was recovered from an adult with tuberculosis. This chain's CDR3 is CASSLRQGRYEQYF. The CDR3 region has the DNA TGTGCCAGCAGCTTGAGGCAGGGGCGGTACGAGCAGTACTTC.